The text below deals with one T cell receptor (beta chain). The antigen is unknown. The data are from a study of cytomegalovirus exposure and HLA in healthy donors. The PCR used 60 Vbeta and 13 Jbeta primers. Clones were sequenced by immunoSEQ multiplex PCR, and TCRdb holds only the in-frame ones, with some missing. The repertoire holds around 280,000 clones, with about 87% as singletons. The CDR3 is 18 amino acids. Between the trimmed V and J ends, which lost 4 bases and 0 bases, there was a span of 21 bases. CDR1 is SEHNR, CDR2 FQNEAQ, per germline (reference sequence). General study findings and limits: Later analysis showed most CMV-associated TCR beta chains appearing HLA-restricted.

V and J are TRBV7-9 and TRBJ1-2, with D hard to call. The receptor's source is a woman aged 18-35 years in good health and CMV-seronegative. Sequencing was carried out using PBMCs. In DNA, the CDR3 is TGTGCCAGCAGCTCGACACTGCGTTGGCAGGTTGCTAACTATGGCTACACCTTC. This encodes CASSSTLRWQVANYGYTF.